This T cell receptor beta chain was identified during a study of blood T cell repertoires in COVID-19. About the research overall: From T cells, B-cell-depleted T cells, or PBMCs came the material, which was cDNA or gDNA.

The authors' processing: Amplification of reference gene primers was used by the study to estimate nucleated cell counts. Produced via immunoSEQ multiplex PCR; TCRdb's table is partial and in-frame only. Clone size and the V and J calls come from that table; the DNA yielded D and trimming. Counted here are 75,000 to 100,000 clones, around nine tenths occurring once; the ten biggest clones make up 1.5% to 2%. Trimming cost V 5 bases and J 4 bases, with 20 bases left between them. The CDR3 is made up of 17 amino acids. CDR1 is MNHEY, CDR2 SMNVEV, per germline (reference sequence). Material for sequencing was peripheral blood. The sequence derives from an elderly man with acute or convalescent COVID-19. This chain uses TRBV27 with TRBJ2-2; D possibly corresponds to TRBD1 (6 bases). CDR3 residues: CASSQQQGGVGTGELFF. Written as DNA, the CDR3 is TGTGCCAGCAGTCAGCAACAGGGTGGGGTGGGCACCGGGGAGCTGTTTTTT.